These 22 T cell receptor beta chains were sequenced from one sample in a study of T cells in Graves' hyperthyroidism and ophthalmopathy. The TCR beta CDR3 regions underwent amplification using RNA transcripts as the source. With the HTBI primer set, the TCR CDR3 went through a first round of RT-PCR. TCRdb analysed the multiplex PCR reads with MiXCR anew, one entry per CDR3 protein. The sample shows some 770,000 distinct CDR3 sequences, 16% of them seen only once. Input material: blood. Every receptor here comes from a man aged 18-30 years with Graves' hyperthyroidism.

This clonotype has a handful of counts. The chain couples TRBV19 to TRBJ1-1; D unclear. The CDR3 is made up of 12 amino acids. Germline loops: CDR1 LNHDA, CDR2 SQIVND (reference sequence). Trimming left V 8 bases short and J 8 bases short, with 15 bases between. CDR3 sequence: CASGYGIGEAFF. CDR3 in DNA: TGTGCCAGTGGCTACGGGATTGGGGAAGCTTTCTTT.

This clonotype has more than one count but fewer than ten. The V call is TRBV4-1, the J call TRBJ2-1; 9 bases match TRBD2. The length of the CDR3 is 16 residues. With 0 bases clipped from V and 7 bases from J, the junction kept 7 bases outside the gene matches. Germline V gene data show CDR1 as MGHRA and CDR2 as YSYEKL. This CDR3 is CASSQEGSGRGNEQFF. The DNA of the CDR3 is TGCGCCAGCAGCCAAGAAGGTAGCGGGAGAGGGAATGAGCAGTTCTTC.

There are many counts of this clonotype. The genes are TRBV12-3 or TRBV12-4 and TRBJ2-1; D ambiguous. Trimming shortened V by 6 bases and J by 2 bases, and 14 bases separated the two germline ends. This CDR3 contains 15 residues. The CDR3 coding sequence is TGTGCCAGCAGGCCGGGCCCGGACCCCTACAATGAGCAGTTCTTC. It encodes CASRPGPDPYNEQFF.

V is TRBV2 and J is TRBJ2-7, with 7 bases matching TRBD2. The CDR3 loop spans 15 amino acids. J lost 1 base, V lost 6 bases, and 9 bases had no gene match. Germline assignment: CDR1 SNHLY and CDR2 FYNNEI. CDR3 in amino acids: CASRPREGQSYEQYF. The CDR3 bases are TGTGCCAGCAGGCCCAGGGAGGGTCAGTCCTACGAGCAGTACTTC.

This clonotype was seen more than once but under ten times. This chain joins TRBV7-3 and TRBJ2-6; TRBD1 agrees at 8 bases. The trim removed 0 bases at V and 2 bases at J, leaving 6 bases unmatched. This CDR3 is 18 amino acids long. Germline assignment: CDR1 SGHTA and CDR2 FQGTGA. The CDR3 sequence is CASSLTAQGAPGANVLTF. CDR3 coding DNA: TGTGCCAGCAGCTTAACCGCCCAGGGGGCGCCTGGGGCCAACGTCCTGACTTTC.

This clonotype was seen at least ten times. The chain combines TRBV6-1 with TRBJ2-1, with 8 nucleotides matching TRBD2. The J segment lost 2 bases and the V segment lost 6 bases, leaving 9 bases of the junction unmatched. Per the germline V gene, CDR1 is MNHNS and CDR2 is SASEGT. The CDR3 consists of 16 residues. This CDR3 is CASRLAGQPAYNEQFF. The CDR3 DNA reads as TGTGCCAGCAGGTTAGCGGGGCAGCCCGCCTACAATGAGCAGTTCTTC.

The CDR3 DNA reads as TGTGCCAGCAGCTCCGGACAGGGGGATGCAGATACGCAGTATTTT. Translated, it gives CASSSGQGDADTQYF. This rearrangement joins TRBV9 to TRBJ2-3; 10 nucleotides agree with TRBD1. The CDR3 spans 15 residues. Unmatched junction bases numbered 6, after V lost 4 bases and J lost 4 bases. Germline V lookup: CDR1 SGDLS, CDR2 YYNGEE.

There are a few counts of this clonotype. V gene TRBV4-1 combines with J gene TRBJ2-7, with 9 bases identical to TRBD2. Unmatched junction bases numbered 4, after V lost 0 bases and J lost 1 base. CDR1 MGHRA and CDR2 YSYEKL come from the germline V gene. The CDR3 contains 16 residues. The CDR3: CASSQDSGGSSYEQYF. The CDR3 DNA reads TGCGCCAGCAGCCAAGATAGCGGGGGTTCTTCCTACGAGCAGTACTTC.

This clonotype turned up a few times. J is TRBJ2-3 and V is TRBV6-5; either TRBD1 or TRBD2 may fit D (5 bases each). Germline V gene sequence: CDR1 MNHEY, CDR2 SVGAGI. The CDR3 runs 15 residues. Trimming cost V 2 bases and J 0 bases, with 9 bases left between them. CDR3 nucleotides: TGTGCCAGCAGTTACCAGGGAGCTAGCACAGATACGCAGTATTTT. It translates to CASSYQGASTDTQYF.

This clonotype was detected ten times or more. The chain has TRBV11-2 and TRBJ2-1; D is ambiguous. The CDR3 is 18 amino acids. Trimming left V 4 bases short and J 0 bases short, with 19 bases between. Germline CDR1 SGHAT, CDR2 FQNNGV. The CDR3 DNA reads TGTGCCAGCAGCTCTGGTCCCCTCCCGGGCAGCTCCTACAATGAGCAGTTCTTC. Protein product: CASSSGPLPGSSYNEQFF.

This chain uses TRBV3-1 with TRBJ2-3; 11 bases line up with TRBD2. Germline CDR1 reads LGHDT; CDR2 reads YNNKEL (reference sequence). This CDR3 contains 15 residues. Trimming cost V 2 bases and J 4 bases; bases outside gene matches: 2. CDR3 loop: CASSQLAGGSDTQYF. The CDR3 DNA reads TGTGCCAGCAGCCAACTAGCGGGAGGCTCAGATACGCAGTATTTT.

The CDR3 DNA reads TGTGCCAGTAGTATAGAAGGTCATGGCGGGGAGCTGTTTTTT. Protein: CASSIEGHGGELFF. The chain has TRBV19 and TRBJ2-2; D remains ambiguous. Germline V gene lookup returns CDR1 LNHDA and CDR2 SQIVND (reference sequence). Trimming shortened V by 0 bases and J by 7 bases, and 9 bases separated the two germline ends. This CDR3 is built from 14 residues.

This clonotype was counted ten times or more. This chain joins TRBV12-5 and TRBJ2-1; TRBD2 agrees at 9 bases. The CDR3 runs 20 residues. Germline-derived CDR1 and CDR2 are LGHNT and FRNRAP. Trimming cost V 0 bases and J 9 bases; bases outside gene matches: 21. The CDR3 sequence is CASGLVPGVGSGRLDGEQFF. CDR3 nucleotide sequence: TGTGCTAGTGGTTTGGTCCCAGGGGTTGGCAGCGGGAGGCTGGACGGTGAGCAGTTCTTC.

The sample holds many counts of this clonotype. V is TRBV28 and J is TRBJ2-5; D tentatively reads TRBD1 or TRBD2 (5 bases each). The CDR3 length is 14 residues. Trimming removed 4 bases at V and 4 bases at J, with 13 bases between. From germline, CDR1 is MDHEN and CDR2 SYDVKM. The CDR3 sequence is CASSSPPGRETQYF. For the CDR3, the DNA is TGTGCCAGCAGTTCCCCTCCGGGGCGAGAGACCCAGTACTTC.

The sample holds many counts of this clonotype. The rearrangement joins TRBV28 to TRBJ2-1; 11 bases align to TRBD2. The CDR3 has 12 amino acids. In germline, CDR1 is MDHEN, CDR2 SYDVKM. V shed 6 bases and J 10 bases; nucleotides not matched to a gene: 2. This chain's CDR3 is CASSPSGREQFF. CDR3 coding DNA: TGTGCCAGCAGCCCTAGCGGGAGGGAGCAGTTCTTC. Complete variable domain (other parts from reference TRBV28 and TRBJ2-1): DVKVTQSSRYLVKRTGEKVFLECVQDMDHENMFWYRQDPGLGLRLIYFSYDVKMKEKGDIPEGYSVSREKKERFSLILESASTNQTSMYLCASSPSGREQFFGPGTRLTVL.

This clonotype was detected many times. The gene calls are TRBV28 and TRBJ2-1, with D tentatively TRBD1 or TRBD2 (5 bases each). Deletions cut 6 bases from V and 1 base from J, with 13 bases between. CDR1 and CDR2 from the germline V gene are MDHEN and SYDVKM. The CDR3 has 15 residues. CDR3: CASSSGTESYNEQFF. In nucleotides, the CDR3 is TGTGCCAGCAGCTCCGGGACGGAATCCTACAATGAGCAGTTCTTC. Combining the CDR3 with reference TRBV28 and TRBJ2-1 gives the whole variable domain DVKVTQSSRYLVKRTGEKVFLECVQDMDHENMFWYRQDPGLGLRLIYFSYDVKMKEKGDIPEGYSVSREKKERFSLILESASTNQTSMYLCASSSGTESYNEQFFGPGTRLTVL.

As DNA, the CDR3 is TGCAGCGTTGAAGGATTAGGGGCTGACGAGCAGTACTTC. Translation: CSVEGLGADEQYF. The V gene is TRBV29-1, the J gene TRBJ2-7, with D perhaps TRBD1 (5 bases). From germline, CDR1 is SQVTM and CDR2 ANQGSEA. CDR3 length: 13 amino acids. Between the trimmed V and J ends, which lost 1 base and 5 bases, there was a span of 12 bases.

The table lists this clonotype with many counts. This chain connects TRBV9 to TRBJ1-5; TRBD1 agrees at 8 bases. CDR1 is SGDLS, CDR2 YYNGEE, per germline. Trimming removed 3 bases from V and 4 bases from J; junction bases left unmatched: 21. This CDR3 contains 20 residues. CDR3 residues: CASSGPGQELHFLRNQPQHF. DNA for the CDR3: TGTGCCAGCAGCGGCCCGGGACAGGAACTCCACTTCCTAAGGAATCAGCCCCAGCATTTT.

This clonotype was counted between two and nine times. V usage is TRBV10-3 and J usage is TRBJ2-7, with D tentatively TRBD1 (6 bases). The CDR3 loop spans 14 amino acids. Germline CDR1 ENHRY, CDR2 SYGVKD. V lost 3 bases and J 5 bases, leaving 14 bases between the germline ends. The DNA for the CDR3 is TGTGCCATCAGTGATGACAGGTACCTACACGAGCAGTACTTC. Amino acids: CAISDDRYLHEQYF.

The chain has TRBV6-1 and TRBJ2-1, with TRBD1 matching 10 bases. The CDR3 is made up of 17 amino acids. Trimming at V came to 5 bases and at J to 4 bases, leaving 11 bases not matched to a gene. Per the germline V gene, CDR1 is MNHNS and CDR2 is SASEGT. The CDR3 sequence is CASSTSRDRGRYNEQFF. The CDR3 bases are TGTGCCAGCAGTACATCCCGGGACAGGGGAAGATACAATGAGCAGTTCTTC.

This clonotype has a handful of counts. The chain recombines TRBV6-2 or TRBV6-3 with TRBJ2-5; D is unresolved. Trimming shortened V by 5 bases and J by 12 bases, and 13 bases separated the two germline ends. This CDR3 is built from 11 residues. Per germline, CDR1 MNHEY and CDR2 SVGEGT. The CDR3 sequence is CASSRAELEYF. Written as DNA, the CDR3 is TGTGCCAGCAGTAGGGCGGAGCTTGAGTACTTC.

This clonotype was observed a few times. This sequence joins TRBV5-1 and TRBJ2-7, with 10 bases aligning to TRBD1. The germline gives CDR1 SGHRS, CDR2 YFSETQ. This CDR3 has 19 amino acids. After removal of 0 bases from V and 7 bases from J, the junction contained 19 bases not matched to a gene. The chain's CDR3 is CASSLAGILRQGASGEQYF. The CDR3 coding sequence is TGCGCCAGCAGCTTGGCGGGGATCCTCAGACAGGGGGCTAGCGGAGAGCAGTACTTC.